This TCR beta chain is from a study of glioma-infiltrating T cells. Overall study results and limits: Very few CDR3 sequences were shared between tissue and blood. Tissue-blood divergence was below expectation in non-neoplastic patients, above in gliomas.

The iRepertoire nested amplicon-rescue multiplex PCR amplified TCR alpha and beta CDR3s from RNA. Input was 100-400 ng of tissue mRNA or PBMC total RNA. MiXCR, applied by TCRdb to the multiplex PCR reads, yields one record per CDR3 protein. The data show roughly 5,000 distinct CDR3 sequences, roughly a third seen once. For this clonotype: What it binds is unknown. A read error is possible here, since a much larger clone lies one base away.

The germline V gene has CDR1 PRHDT and CDR2 FYEKMQ (reference sequence). The length of the CDR3 is 12 residues. J is TRBJ1-2 and V is TRBV13, with 8 nucleotides matching TRBD1. Sequenced material: glioma tissue, nonneoplastic brain tissue, or PBMCs (not recorded which). The receptor was derived from a human donor with low-grade glioma or glioblastoma, undergoing nonglioma brain surgery, or in good health (not recorded which). Written as DNA, the CDR3 is TGTGCCAGCAGCCAGGGGGCGACTGGCTGCACCTTC. Translation: CASSQGATGCTF.